This TCR beta chain derives from a study of cytomegalovirus exposure and HLA in healthy donors (dated 2017 in TCRdb). Looking at the study overall: In an earlier analysis of about 560 of the donors, approximately 260 Gb of sequence data and 120 million or so unique TCR beta sequences from about 179 million T cells were reported. The study combined high-throughput TCR immunosequencing, statistical association of individual TCRs with disease status, and machine learning to predict cytomegalovirus infection status. Of the approximately 400 genotyped donors, approximately 80% fell in the genetic ancestry cluster associated with self-reported Caucasian donors. Every repertoire in the discovery cohort had been generated on one and the same sequencing platform. An earlier analysis of 587 of the donors used high-throughput TCR beta sequencing to judge whether each TCR beta V gene segment behaved as functional or pseudogenic. Alongside the repertoire data, information on donor age, sex, ethnicity and CMV serostatus was compiled. Besides the first cohort of 550 to 750 subjects, a separate validation cohort made up of 120 different subjects was used. In a later genetic analysis, genome-wide SNP genotypes for about three fifths of the roughly 670 donors were used, and that subset was treated as a discovery cohort. Using immunosequencing, the study profiled T cell repertoires from 500 to 800 subjects and related those repertoires to cytomegalovirus serostatus. On average, around 230,000 unique TCR beta nucleotide sequences were sequenced per donor among some 430 genotyped donors of the cohort, with roughly 18% of those sequences being non-productive. The number of donors typed differed by locus, with roughly 620-640 for A, B, C, DRB1 and DQB1, roughly 550 for DQA1, approximately 570 for DPA1, and some 450 for DPB1. The study aimed to test whether signatures of past pathogen exposure could be identified by cataloging public T cell receptors. In a later analysis, previously published TCR beta repertoires from several hundred donors were re-analyzed and high-resolution HLA genotyping was added so that TCR occurrence patterns could be studied. Rather than drawing on any new phenotypic data, the later analysis identified candidate immune exposures from TCR beta sequences and the way those sequences occurred across donors. About 280 gigabases of sequencing data and around 87 million unique TCR sequences were included in an early release covering about 700 HLA-typed donors. HLA typing covered class I and class II loci at four-digit resolution. Because of strong linkage in the cohort, four or five DR-DQ haplotypes were treated as single units for association and clustering.

The cohort comprised 666 healthy bone marrow donors. All cohort members were sampled while nominally healthy, although unrecorded immune exposures were likely present. The donor tested CMV seronegative and was one of the 352 seronegative cohort members. Every donor gave a peripheral blood sample, and the peripheral blood mononuclear cells from that sample were used for TCR beta sequencing. Genomic DNA extraction from the blood cell samples was performed with the Qiagen DNeasy Blood Extraction Kit. Study-wide conclusions, independent of this receptor: Assigning TCR associations to individual alleles was difficult when HLA alleles, especially DR and DQ, strongly co-occurred. A later genetic analysis reported fewer N-insertions in productive TCRs among donors in an Asian-associated ancestry cluster than the approximately 700-donor mean. An association between a missense DCLRE1C variant and V-gene and J-gene trimming of TCR beta chains was found in a later genetic analysis and replicated in an independent cohort. The study gave a list of around 170 TCR beta chains associated with cytomegalovirus. A cluster of highly shared sequence variants was judged likely to be a technical artifact of the sequencing pipeline. Several of the top co-occurrence clusters appeared to be linked to parvovirus B19, influenza, CMV and Epstein-Barr virus, according to a later analysis. A later analysis found that TCR association rates varied across HLA loci, with DRB1 alleles showing the most associated TCRs and HLA-C alleles the fewest. Because counts were too low, roughly 16 rarely observed V segments, including chromosome 9 orphons, were left out of the earlier analysis of a few hundred of the donors. In this cohort, only TCR beta chains were sequenced, and detectable features were limited by the absence of alpha or paired-chain data. In vitro tests confirmed that a few of the cytomegalovirus-associated TCR beta chains recognize cytomegalovirus antigens. CMV serostatus was the only immune exposure information available for the cohort. According to the authors, the approach could potentially be generalized to other disease states and immunological phenotypes. In a later analysis, around 15,000 TCR beta sequences were associated with specific HLA alleles at a false discovery rate of 0.05. A further reported finding was that TCR beta sequences accurately predicted the HLA-A and HLA-B alleles for most subjects in the first cohort. According to a later analysis, most CMV-associated TCR beta chains appeared to be HLA-restricted, and the HLA associations seemed to be driven largely by CMV exposure. Presence/absence analyses assumed roughly uniform sequencing depth across donors, an assumption that may not hold. The 87-base-pair reads could not distinguish some IMGT-functional V segments, including TRBV6-2 and TRBV6-3, so those segments were excluded. Broadly in line with IMGT annotations, most TCR beta V segments showed up in productive rearrangements about 90% or about 30% of the time in an earlier analysis of roughly 590 of the donors. Linkage disequilibrium might explain the correlated functional status among segregating V segments, but an unknown experimental factor could not be ruled out. In a later analysis, HLA-associated TCR beta chains were found to be more clonally expanded and to have lower generation probabilities than equally common non-associated chains. The classifier was reported to diagnose cytomegalovirus status with high specificity and sensitivity in both the original and validation cohorts. Because some donors lacked HLA typing at each locus, the association tests relied only on the typed subset. Across donors, most TCR sequences were observed very rarely, whereas some public TCRs were present in many individuals.

Comments on this clone: Its antigen has not been determined. No much larger clonotype is one base removed from it; base qualities were not supplied.

Receptors were amplified or captured by the immunoSEQ multiplex PCR assay. A mixture of 60 forward primers for TCR Vbeta segments and 13 reverse primers for TCR Jbeta segments was used in the multiplex PCR. A multiplex PCR assay on genomic DNA amplified the CDR3 region of rearranged TCR beta genes. Amplified TCR beta libraries were sequenced as 87-base-pair reads on the Illumina HiSeq System. Processing in the source paper ran as follows. A later analysis tallied tens of millions of unique TCR beta chains across the 666 repertoires, and about 12 million of those chains were shared by two or more donors. Raw reads were error-corrected and collapsed into unique sequences by a nearest-neighbor algorithm in which closely related sequences were merged to remove PCR and sequencing errors. V, D and J gene segments were assigned by aligning CDR3 sequences to IMGT reference sequences. For a sequence to be retained, a match of at least six nucleotides to both a V gene segment and a J gene segment was required. Rearrangements were classified as productive when the CDR3 lacked stop codons and remained in frame with V and J, and all other rearrangements were classified as non-productive. CDR3 was defined by IMGT convention, running from the second conserved V-encoded cysteine to the conserved J-encoded phenylalanine. Sequences without an unambiguous match to a single V gene segment were excluded from the earlier analysis of several hundred of the donors. In an earlier analysis of roughly 600 of the donors, a V segment was called functional when productive rearrangements were above 56.7%, and segregating when the standard deviation between donors exceeded 5%. A statistical classification framework was built for diagnosing cytomegalovirus status from the catalog of TCR beta chain sequences. In a later analysis, V and J genes were assigned by comparing TCR nucleotide sequences against IMGT/GENE-DB human TR gene sequences. The TCRdist pipeline was used in a later analysis to assign CDR3 sequences and most-parsimonious VDJ recombination scenarios. In a later analysis, each TCR beta chain was defined by its CDR3 amino acid sequence together with its V-gene family, and reads without a unique V-gene family were excluded. To address suspected cross-contamination and a sequencing artifact, a later analysis removed under 600 highly shared, low-generation-probability nucleotide sequences. In a later analysis, a clonal expansion index for each public chain was calculated from normalized within-repertoire ranks of inferred template counts. Generation probabilities in a later analysis came from a VDJ recombination model fitted to out-of-frame rearrangements, and those results were checked against IGoR. In a later analysis, TCR-TCR, TCR-HLA and TCR-CMV co-occurrence was scored with hypergeometric tests, and a repertoire-size bias correction was applied to TCR pairs. In a later analysis, false discovery rates were estimated by permuting HLA or CMV assignments 20 times. In a later analysis, co-occurring TCRs were grouped with DBSCAN, and TCRdist sequence similarity was added when clustering was performed within HLA-allele-positive subsets. For co-occurrence clustering, repertoires with fewer than 30,000 or more than 120,000 public chains were excluded, along with a handful of repertoires with anomalous nucleotide sharing. TCRdb took over this immuneACCESS table, retaining in-frame rearrangements with V and J assigned. Such tables are incomplete; in checked studies, under half of the missing clones stem from an unresolved V gene, and the remainder is unexplained. D and trimming come from the DNA, and the V and J calls and clone size come from that table. The sample table contains 100,000 or so clones; only one count was recorded for approximately 80% of them. The ten largest clones represent around 6% of the sample.

Taken from cysteine to phenylalanine, the CDR3 has 13 residues. Just the 39-base CDR3 DNA is kept, in frame starting at base 1. V lost 4 bases and J lost 7 bases; the stretch between them is 14 bases long. CDR1 and CDR2 are read off the germline V gene as SGHDN and FVKESK. Material for sequencing was PBMCs. The clonotype originates from a male donor in good health and CMV-seronegative. The chain links TRBV14 with TRBJ2-7; matching of 6 bases hints at TRBD2 as the D gene. Here is the DNA: TGTGCCAGCAGCCTGGGGACTCGCGGGGAGCAGTACTTC. Translated, this is CASSLGTRGEQYF.